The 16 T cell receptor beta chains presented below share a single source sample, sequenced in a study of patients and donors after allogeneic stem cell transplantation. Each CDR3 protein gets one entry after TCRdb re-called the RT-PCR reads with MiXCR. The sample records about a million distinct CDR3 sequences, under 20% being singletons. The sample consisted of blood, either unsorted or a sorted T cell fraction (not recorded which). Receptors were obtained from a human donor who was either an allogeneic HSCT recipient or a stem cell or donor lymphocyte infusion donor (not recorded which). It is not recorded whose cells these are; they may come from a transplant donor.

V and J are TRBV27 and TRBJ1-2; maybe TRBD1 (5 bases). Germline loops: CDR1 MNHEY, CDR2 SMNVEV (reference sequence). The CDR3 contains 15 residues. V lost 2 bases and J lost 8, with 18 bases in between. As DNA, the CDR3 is TGTGCCAGCAGTTTACGGGACGGATATTTTCCCGGCTACACCTTC. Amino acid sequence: CASSLRDGYFPGYTF.

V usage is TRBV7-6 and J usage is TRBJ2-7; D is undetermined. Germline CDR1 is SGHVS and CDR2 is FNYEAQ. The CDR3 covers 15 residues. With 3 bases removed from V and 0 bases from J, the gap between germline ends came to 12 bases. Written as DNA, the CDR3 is TGTGCCAGCAGCTTTGGACGGAAAAGCTCCTACGAGCAGTACTTC. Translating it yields CASSFGRKSSYEQYF.

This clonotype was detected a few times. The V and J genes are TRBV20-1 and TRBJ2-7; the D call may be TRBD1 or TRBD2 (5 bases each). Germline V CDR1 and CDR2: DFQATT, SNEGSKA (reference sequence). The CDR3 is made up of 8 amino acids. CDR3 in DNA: TGCAAGGGACACGAGCAGTACTTC. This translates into CKGHEQYF.

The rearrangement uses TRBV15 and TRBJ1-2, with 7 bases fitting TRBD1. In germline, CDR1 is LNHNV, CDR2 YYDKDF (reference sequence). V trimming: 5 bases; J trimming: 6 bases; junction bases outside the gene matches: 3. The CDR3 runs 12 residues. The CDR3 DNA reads TGTGCCACCAGCCTTACAGGGGATGGCTACACCTTC. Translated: CATSLTGDGYTF.

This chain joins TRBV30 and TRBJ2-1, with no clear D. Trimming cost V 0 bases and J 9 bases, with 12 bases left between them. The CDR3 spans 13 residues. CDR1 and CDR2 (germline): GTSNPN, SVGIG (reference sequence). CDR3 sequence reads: CAWSVPPAIEQFF. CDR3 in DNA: TGTGCCTGGAGTGTACCCCCGGCTATTGAGCAGTTCTTC.

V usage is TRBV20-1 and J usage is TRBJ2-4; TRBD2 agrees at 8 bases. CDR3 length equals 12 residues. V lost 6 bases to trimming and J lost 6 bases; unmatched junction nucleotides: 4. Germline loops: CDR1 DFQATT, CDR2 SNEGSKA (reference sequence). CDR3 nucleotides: TGCAGTGCCGGGGGGGCGGGAAACATTCAGTACTTC. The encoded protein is CSAGGAGNIQYF.

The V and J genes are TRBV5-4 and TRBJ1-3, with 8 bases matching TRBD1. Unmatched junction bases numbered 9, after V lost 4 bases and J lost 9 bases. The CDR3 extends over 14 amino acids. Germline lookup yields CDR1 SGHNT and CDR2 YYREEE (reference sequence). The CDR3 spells CASSQGQGRRTIYF. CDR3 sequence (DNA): TGTGCCAGCAGCCAAGGACAGGGCCGGCGCACCATATATTTT.

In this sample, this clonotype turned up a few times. This CDR3 reads CASRPGLAGSEQFF. CDR3 in DNA: TGTGCCAGCAGACCTGGACTAGCGGGAAGTGAGCAGTTCTTC. This chain uses TRBV12-3 or TRBV12-4 with TRBJ2-1; 12 bases line up with TRBD2. J was trimmed by 9 bases and V by 6 bases; bases with no gene match: 6. CDR3 length equals 14 residues.

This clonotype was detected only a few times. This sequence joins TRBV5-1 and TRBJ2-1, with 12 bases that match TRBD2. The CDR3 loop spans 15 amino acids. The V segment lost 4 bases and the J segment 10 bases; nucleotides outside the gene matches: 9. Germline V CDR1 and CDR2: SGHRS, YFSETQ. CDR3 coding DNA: TGCGCCAGCAGCGCCGCTAGCGGGAGGGCCGAGGAGCAGTTCTTC. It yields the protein CASSAASGRAEEQFF.

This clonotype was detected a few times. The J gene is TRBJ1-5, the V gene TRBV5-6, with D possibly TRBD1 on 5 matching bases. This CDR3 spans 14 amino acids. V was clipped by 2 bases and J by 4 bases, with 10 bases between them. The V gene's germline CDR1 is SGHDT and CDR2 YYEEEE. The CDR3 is CASSFGAKNQPQHF. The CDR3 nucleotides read TGTGCCAGCAGCTTTGGGGCCAAAAATCAGCCCCAGCATTTT.

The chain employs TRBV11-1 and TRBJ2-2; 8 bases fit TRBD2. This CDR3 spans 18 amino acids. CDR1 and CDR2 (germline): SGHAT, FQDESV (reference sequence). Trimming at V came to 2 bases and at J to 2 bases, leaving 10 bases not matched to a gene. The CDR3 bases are TGTGCCAGCAGCTTACCTCCGGGGGGGGCGCGCAACACCGGGGAGCTGTTTTTT. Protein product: CASSLPPGGARNTGELFF.

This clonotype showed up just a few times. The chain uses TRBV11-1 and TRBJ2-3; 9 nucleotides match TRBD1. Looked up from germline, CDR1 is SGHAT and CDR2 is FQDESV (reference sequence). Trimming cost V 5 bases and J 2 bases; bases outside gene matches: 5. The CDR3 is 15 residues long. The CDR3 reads CASSMTGGSTDTQYF. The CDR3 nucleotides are TGTGCCAGCAGCATGACAGGGGGTTCCACAGATACGCAGTATTTT.

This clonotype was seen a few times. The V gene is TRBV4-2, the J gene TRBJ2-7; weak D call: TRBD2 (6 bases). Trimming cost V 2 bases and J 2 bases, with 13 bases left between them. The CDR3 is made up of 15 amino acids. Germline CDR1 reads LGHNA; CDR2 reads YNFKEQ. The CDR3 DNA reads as TGTGCCAGCAGCCAAAAAGCTAGCGCAACCTACGAGCAGTACTTC. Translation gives CASSQKASATYEQYF.

CDR3 loop: CSARRRGRVPGELFF. The CDR3 nucleotides read TGCAGTGCTAGACGGCGGGGGCGTGTTCCCGGGGAGCTGTTTTTT. The chain has TRBV20-1 and TRBJ2-2; tentatively, D is TRBD2 (7 bases). The germline CDR1 and CDR2 sequences are DFQATT and SNEGSKA (reference sequence). The V gene lost 2 bases and the J gene lost 6 bases, with 16 bases spanning the gap. This CDR3 comprises 15 residues.

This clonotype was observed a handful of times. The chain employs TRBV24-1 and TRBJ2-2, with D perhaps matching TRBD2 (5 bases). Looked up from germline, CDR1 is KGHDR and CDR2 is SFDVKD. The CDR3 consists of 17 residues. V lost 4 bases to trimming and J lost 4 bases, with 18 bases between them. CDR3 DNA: TGTGCCACCAGTGACATCCGCGCGGGTTCCGGCACCGGGGAGCTGTTTTTT. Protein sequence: CATSDIRAGSGTGELFF.

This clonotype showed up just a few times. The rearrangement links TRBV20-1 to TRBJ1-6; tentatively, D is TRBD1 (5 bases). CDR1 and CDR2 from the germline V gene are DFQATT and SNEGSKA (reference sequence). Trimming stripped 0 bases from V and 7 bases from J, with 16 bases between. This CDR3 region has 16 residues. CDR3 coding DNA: TGCAGTGCTAGAGATCAGAGGGGACCTTACAATTCACCCCTCCACTTT. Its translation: CSARDQRGPYNSPLHF.